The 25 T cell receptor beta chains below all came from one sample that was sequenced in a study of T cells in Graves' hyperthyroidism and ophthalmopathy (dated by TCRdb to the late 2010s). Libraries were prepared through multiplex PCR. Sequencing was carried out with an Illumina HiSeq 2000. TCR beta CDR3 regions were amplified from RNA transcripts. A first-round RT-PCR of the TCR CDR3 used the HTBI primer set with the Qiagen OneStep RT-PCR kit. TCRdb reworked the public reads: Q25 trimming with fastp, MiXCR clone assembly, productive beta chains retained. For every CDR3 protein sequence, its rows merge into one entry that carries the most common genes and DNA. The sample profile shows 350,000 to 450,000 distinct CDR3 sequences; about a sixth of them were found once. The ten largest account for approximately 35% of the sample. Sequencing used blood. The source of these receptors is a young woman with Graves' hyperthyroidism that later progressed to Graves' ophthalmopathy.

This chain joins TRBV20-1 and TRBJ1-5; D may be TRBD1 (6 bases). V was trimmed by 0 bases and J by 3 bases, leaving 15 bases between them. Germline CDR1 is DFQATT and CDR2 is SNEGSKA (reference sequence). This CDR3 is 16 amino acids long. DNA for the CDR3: TGCAGTGCTAGAGAGCTTCGGGGGGGCTACAATCAGCCCCAGCATTTT. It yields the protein CSARELRGGYNQPQHF.

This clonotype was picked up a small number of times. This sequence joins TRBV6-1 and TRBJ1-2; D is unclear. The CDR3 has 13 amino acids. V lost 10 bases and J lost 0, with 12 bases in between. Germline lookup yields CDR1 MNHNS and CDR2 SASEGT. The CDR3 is CATVDGANYGYTF. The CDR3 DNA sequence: TGTGCCACCGTGGACGGTGCTAACTATGGCTACACCTTC.

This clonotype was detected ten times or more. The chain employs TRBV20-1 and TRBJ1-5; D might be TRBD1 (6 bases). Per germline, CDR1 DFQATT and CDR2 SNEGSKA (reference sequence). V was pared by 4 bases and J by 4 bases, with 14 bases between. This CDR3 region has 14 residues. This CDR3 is CSATQDRLNQPQHF. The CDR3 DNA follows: TGCAGTGCTACCCAGGACAGACTAAATCAGCCCCAGCATTTT.

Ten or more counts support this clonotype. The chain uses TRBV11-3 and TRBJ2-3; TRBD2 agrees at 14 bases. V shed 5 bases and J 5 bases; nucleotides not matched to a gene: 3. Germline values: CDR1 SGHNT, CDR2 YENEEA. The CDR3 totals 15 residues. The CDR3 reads CASSAGTSGRDTQYF. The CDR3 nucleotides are TGTGCCAGCAGCGCGGGGACTAGCGGGAGAGATACGCAGTATTTT.

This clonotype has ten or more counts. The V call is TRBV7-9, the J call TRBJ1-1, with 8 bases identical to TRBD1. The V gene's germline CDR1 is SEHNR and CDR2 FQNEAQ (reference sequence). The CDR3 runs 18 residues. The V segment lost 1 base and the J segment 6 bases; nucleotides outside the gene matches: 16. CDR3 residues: CASSLDGQGLASSSEAFF. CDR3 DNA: TGTGCCAGCAGCTTAGACGGACAGGGTTTGGCGAGCAGCTCTGAAGCTTTCTTT.

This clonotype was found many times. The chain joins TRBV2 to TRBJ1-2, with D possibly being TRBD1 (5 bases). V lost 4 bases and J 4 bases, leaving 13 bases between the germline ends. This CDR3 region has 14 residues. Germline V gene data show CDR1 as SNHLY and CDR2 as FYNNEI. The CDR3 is CASSARVDGYGYTF. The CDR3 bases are TGTGCCAGCAGTGCCAGGGTGGACGGCTATGGCTACACCTTC.

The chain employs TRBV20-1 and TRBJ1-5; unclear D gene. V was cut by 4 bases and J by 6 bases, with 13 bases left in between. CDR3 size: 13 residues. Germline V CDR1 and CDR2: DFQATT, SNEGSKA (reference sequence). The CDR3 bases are TGCAGTGCTAAGGGCGGGCCTGGTCAGCCCCAGCATTTT. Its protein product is CSAKGGPGQPQHF.

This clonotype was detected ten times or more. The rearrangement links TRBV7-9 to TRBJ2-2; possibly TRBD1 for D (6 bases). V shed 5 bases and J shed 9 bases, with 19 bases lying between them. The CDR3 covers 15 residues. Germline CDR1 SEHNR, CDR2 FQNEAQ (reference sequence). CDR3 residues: CASSPAGTLDRELFF. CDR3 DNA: TGTGCCAGCAGCCCCGCCGGGACATTGGACCGGGAGCTGTTTTTT.

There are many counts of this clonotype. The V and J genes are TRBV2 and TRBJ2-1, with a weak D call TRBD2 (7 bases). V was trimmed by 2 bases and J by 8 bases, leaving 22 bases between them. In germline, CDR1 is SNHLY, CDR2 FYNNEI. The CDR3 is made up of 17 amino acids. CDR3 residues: CASSEYAWGGRSDEQFF. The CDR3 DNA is TGTGCCAGCAGTGAATACGCGTGGGGGGGCCGGTCTGATGAGCAGTTCTTC.

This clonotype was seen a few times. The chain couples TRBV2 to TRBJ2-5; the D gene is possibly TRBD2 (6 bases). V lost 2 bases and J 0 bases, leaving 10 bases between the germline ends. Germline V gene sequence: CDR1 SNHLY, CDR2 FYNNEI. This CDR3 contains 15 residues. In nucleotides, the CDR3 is TGTGCCAGCAGTGAATCTAGGACTAACCAAGAGACCCAGTACTTC. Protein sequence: CASSESRTNQETQYF.

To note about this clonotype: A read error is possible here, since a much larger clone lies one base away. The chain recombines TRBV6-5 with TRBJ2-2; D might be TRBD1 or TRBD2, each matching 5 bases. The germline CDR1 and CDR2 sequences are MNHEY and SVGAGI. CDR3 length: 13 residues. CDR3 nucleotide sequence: TGTGCCAGCGGTTCAGGACAAACCGGGAAGCTGTTTTTT. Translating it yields CASGSGQTGKLFF.

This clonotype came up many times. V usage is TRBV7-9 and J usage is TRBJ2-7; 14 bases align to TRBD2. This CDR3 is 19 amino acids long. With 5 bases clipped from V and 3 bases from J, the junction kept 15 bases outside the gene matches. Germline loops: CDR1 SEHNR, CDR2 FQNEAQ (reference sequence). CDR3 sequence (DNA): TGTGCCAGCAGCGGCGGTGGGGGACTAGCGGGAGTAGCGGGCTACGAGCAGTACTTC. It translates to CASSGGGGLAGVAGYEQYF.

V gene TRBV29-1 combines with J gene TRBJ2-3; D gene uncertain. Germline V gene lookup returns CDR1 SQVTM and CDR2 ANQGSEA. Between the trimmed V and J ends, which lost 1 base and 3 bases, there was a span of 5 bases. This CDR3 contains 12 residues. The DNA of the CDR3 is TGCAGCGTTGAAGGCAGAACAGATACGCAGTATTTT. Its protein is CSVEGRTDTQYF.

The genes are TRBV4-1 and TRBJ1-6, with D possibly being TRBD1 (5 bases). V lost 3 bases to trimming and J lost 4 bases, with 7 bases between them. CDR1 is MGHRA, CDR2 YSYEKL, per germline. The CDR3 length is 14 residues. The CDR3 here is CASSQGVYNSPLHF. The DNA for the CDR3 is TGCGCCAGCAGCCAGGGGGTTTATAATTCACCCCTCCACTTT.

In DNA form, the CDR3 reads TGTGCCAGCAGCTTCGGCCCCACGGTCAGCTCCTACAATGAGCAGTTCTTC. It codes for CASSFGPTVSSYNEQFF. The chain joins TRBV7-8 to TRBJ2-1; no definite D call. The germline V and J ends were trimmed by 3 bases and 0 bases, with 15 bases remaining between them. The CDR3 length is 17 residues. Germline V gene lookup returns CDR1 SGHVS and CDR2 FQNEAQ.

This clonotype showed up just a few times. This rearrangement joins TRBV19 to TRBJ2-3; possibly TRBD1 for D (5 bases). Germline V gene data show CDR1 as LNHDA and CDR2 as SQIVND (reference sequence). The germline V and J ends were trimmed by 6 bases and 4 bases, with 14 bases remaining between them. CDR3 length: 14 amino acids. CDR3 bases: TGTGCCAGTAGGACGCAGGGATTTGCAGATACGCAGTATTTT. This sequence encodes CASRTQGFADTQYF.

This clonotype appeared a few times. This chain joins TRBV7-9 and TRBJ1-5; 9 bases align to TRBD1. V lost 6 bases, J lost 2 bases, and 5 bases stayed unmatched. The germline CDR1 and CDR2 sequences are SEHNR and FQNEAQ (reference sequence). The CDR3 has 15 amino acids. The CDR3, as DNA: TGTGCCAGCAGTACACAGGGGGCGGGCAATCAGCCCCAGCATTTT. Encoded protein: CASSTQGAGNQPQHF.

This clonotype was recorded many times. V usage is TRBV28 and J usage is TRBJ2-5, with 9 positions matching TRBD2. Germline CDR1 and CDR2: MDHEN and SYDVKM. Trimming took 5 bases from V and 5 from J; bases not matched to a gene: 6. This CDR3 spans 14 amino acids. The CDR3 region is CASSAGGPSETQYF. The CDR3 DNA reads TGTGCCAGCAGTGCGGGGGGGCCCAGCGAGACCCAGTACTTC. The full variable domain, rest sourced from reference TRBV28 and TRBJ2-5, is DVKVTQSSRYLVKRTGEKVFLECVQDMDHENMFWYRQDPGLGLRLIYFSYDVKMKEKGDIPEGYSVSREKKERFSLILESASTNQTSMYLCASSAGGPSETQYFGPGTRLLVL.

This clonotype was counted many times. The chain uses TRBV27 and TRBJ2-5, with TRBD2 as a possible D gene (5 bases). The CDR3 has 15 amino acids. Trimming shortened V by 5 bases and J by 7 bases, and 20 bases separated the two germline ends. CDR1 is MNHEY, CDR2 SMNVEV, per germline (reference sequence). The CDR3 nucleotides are TGTGCCAGCAGTGAAACTCCGGGATCGAGCGGGACCCAGTACTTC. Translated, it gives CASSETPGSSGTQYF.

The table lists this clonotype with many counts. Here the CDR3 reads CASSPRRRAGQQETQYF. The CDR3 DNA sequence: TGTGCCAGTAGTCCCCGACGGAGGGCAGGACAACAAGAGACCCAGTACTTC. J is TRBJ2-5 and V is TRBV19; possibly TRBD2 for D (6 bases). V lost 5 bases, J lost 2 bases, and 21 bases lay in between. The CDR3 loop spans 17 amino acids. The germline V gene encodes CDR1 LNHDA and CDR2 SQIVND (reference sequence).

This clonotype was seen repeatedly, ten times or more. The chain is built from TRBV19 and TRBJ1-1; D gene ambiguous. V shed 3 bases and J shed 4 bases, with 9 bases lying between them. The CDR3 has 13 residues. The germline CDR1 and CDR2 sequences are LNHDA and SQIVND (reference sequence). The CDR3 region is CASSIDGGTEAFF. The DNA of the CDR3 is TGTGCCAGTAGTATTGACGGCGGCACTGAAGCTTTCTTT.

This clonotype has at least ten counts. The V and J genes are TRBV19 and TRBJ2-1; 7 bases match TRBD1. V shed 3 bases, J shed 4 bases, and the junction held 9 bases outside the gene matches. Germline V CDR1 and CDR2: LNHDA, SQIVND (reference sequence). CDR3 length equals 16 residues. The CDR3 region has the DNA TGTGCCAGTAGTATGAAGTCGCAGGGGGTTTACAATGAGCAGTTCTTC. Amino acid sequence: CASSMKSQGVYNEQFF.

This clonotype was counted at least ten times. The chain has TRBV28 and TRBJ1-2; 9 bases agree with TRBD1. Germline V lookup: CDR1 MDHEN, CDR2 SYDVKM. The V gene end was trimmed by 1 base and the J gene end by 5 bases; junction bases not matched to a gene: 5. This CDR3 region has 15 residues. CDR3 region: CASSLSWDRAYGYTF. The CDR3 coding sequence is TGTGCCAGCAGTTTATCATGGGACAGGGCGTATGGCTACACCTTC.

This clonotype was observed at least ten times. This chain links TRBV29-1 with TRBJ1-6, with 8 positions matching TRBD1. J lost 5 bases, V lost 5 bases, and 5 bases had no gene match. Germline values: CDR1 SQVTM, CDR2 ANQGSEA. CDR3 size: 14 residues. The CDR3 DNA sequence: TGCAGCGTTCCCTCGACAGGGGATAATTCACCCCTCCACTTT. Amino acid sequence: CSVPSTGDNSPLHF. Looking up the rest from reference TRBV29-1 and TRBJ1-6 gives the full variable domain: SAVISQKPSRDICQRGTSLTIQCQVDSQVTMMFWYRQQPGQSLTLIATANQGSEATYESGFVIDKFPISRPNLTFSTLTVSNMSPEDSSIYLCSVPSTGDNSPLHFGNGTRLTVT.

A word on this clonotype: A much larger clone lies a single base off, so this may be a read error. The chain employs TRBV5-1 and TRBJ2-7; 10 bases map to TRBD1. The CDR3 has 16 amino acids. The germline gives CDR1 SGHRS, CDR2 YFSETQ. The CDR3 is CASSLETGQGTYEEYF. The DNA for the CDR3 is TGCGCCAGCAGCTTGGAGACGGGACAGGGGACCTACGAGGAGTACTTC.